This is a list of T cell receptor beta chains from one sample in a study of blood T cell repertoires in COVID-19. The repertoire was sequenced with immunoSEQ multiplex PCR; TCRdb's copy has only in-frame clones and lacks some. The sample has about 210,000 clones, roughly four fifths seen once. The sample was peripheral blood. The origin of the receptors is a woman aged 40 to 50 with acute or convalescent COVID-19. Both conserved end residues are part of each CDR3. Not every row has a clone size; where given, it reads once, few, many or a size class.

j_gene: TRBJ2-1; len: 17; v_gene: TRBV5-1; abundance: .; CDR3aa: CASSSGLAASSYSEQFF
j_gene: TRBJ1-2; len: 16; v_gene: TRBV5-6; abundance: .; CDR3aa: CASSLALGQGWVLHTF
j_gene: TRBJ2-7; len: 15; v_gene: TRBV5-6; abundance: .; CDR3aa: CASSLVGRIHGEQYF
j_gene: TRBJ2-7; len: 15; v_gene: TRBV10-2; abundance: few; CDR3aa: CASTSSGSSHYEQYF
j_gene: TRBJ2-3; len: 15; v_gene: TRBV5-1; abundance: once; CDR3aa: CASSYTGSAADTQYF
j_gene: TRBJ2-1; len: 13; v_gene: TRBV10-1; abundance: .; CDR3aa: CASSENRVDEQFF
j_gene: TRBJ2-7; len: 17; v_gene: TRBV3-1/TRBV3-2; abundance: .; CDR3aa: CASSQVSLAGPPYEQYF
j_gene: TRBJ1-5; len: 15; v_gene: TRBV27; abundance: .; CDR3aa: CASRDRVGSNQPQHF
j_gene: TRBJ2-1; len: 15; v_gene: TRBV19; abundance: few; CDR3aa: CASSMISGSYNEQFF
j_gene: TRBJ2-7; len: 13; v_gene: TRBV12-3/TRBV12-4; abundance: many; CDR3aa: CASSPRTIYEQYF
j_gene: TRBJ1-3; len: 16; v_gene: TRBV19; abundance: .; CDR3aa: CASSRWASTSGNTIYF
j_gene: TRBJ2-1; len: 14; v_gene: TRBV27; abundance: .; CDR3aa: CASSLKLADNEQFF
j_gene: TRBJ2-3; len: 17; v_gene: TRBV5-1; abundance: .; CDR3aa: CASSWGTRPPSTDTQYF
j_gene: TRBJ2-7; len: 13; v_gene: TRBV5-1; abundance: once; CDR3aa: CASSFIPGYEQYF
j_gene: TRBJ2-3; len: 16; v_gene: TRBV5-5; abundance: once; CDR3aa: CASSLTSGRATDTQYF
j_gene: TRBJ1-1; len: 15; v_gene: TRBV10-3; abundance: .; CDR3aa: CAISAAGQENTEAFF
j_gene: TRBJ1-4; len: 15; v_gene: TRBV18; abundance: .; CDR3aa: CASSQSGVYGEKLFF
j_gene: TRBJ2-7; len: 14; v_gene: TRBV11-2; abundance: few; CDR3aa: CASSLAHGAYEQYF
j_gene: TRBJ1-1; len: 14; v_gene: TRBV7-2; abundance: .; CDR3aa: CASSTDGMPREAFF
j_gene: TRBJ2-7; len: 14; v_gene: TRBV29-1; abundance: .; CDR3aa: CSVEGQGGPLEQYF
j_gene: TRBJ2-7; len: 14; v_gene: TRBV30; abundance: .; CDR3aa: CACHPGQGAYEQYF
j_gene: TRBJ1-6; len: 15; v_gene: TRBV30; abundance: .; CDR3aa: CAWSRSGLSNSPLHF